This passage covers 13 T cell receptor beta chains from one sample sequenced in a study of blood T cell repertoires in COVID-19. The assay was immunoSEQ multiplex PCR, and TCRdb's table has in-frame clones only and misses some. The table records about 150,000 clones, about 88% of them present only once. The sample consisted of peripheral blood. These receptor sequences come from a woman between 70 and 85 years old with acute or convalescent COVID-19.

The chain joins TRBV6-5 to TRBJ2-2; no reliable D call. The CDR3 is 12 residues long. CDR1 and CDR2 from the germline V gene are MNHEY and SVGAGI. Trimming shortened V by 11 bases and J by 1 base, and 8 bases separated the two germline ends. The CDR3 DNA follows: TGTGCCGGCCGACAGAACACCGGGGAGCTGTTTTTT. Protein product: CAGRQNTGELFF.

The V and J genes are TRBV28 and TRBJ2-2; TRBD2 matches at 8 bases. Germline V gene data show CDR1 as MDHEN and CDR2 as SYDVKM. Trimming removed 2 bases from V and 4 bases from J; junction bases left unmatched: 0. The CDR3 runs to 14 residues. The CDR3 reads CASSLRGGTGELFF. CDR3 bases: TGTGCCAGCAGTTTACGGGGGGGCACCGGGGAGCTGTTTTTT.

The genes are TRBV6-5 and TRBJ1-5; TRBD1 is a possible D gene (5 bases). The germline V and J ends were trimmed by 8 bases and 5 bases, with 13 bases remaining between them. The CDR3 consists of 13 residues. CDR1 and CDR2 from the germline V gene are MNHEY and SVGAGI. The CDR3: CASSLGGDQPQHF. CDR3 DNA: TGTGCCAGCTCCCTGGGGGGGGATCAGCCCCAGCATTTT.

The chain employs TRBV6-5 and TRBJ2-1; TRBD2 matches 10 bases. V shed 7 bases and J 9 bases; nucleotides not matched to a gene: 12. The CDR3 has 15 amino acids. Germline V CDR1 and CDR2: MNHEY, SVGAGI. The CDR3 here is CASTGVAGGFGEQFF. In DNA, the CDR3 is TGTGCCAGCACCGGAGTAGCGGGGGGTTTTGGTGAGCAGTTCTTC.

This chain joins TRBV21-1 and TRBJ2-2; TRBD2 is the table's D call, not checked against the DNA. TRBV21-1 is a known pseudogene. CDR3 size: 19 residues. The CDR3: CASSAVGGTSGANTGELFF. CDR3 nucleotide sequence: TGTGCCAGCTCCGCGGTAGGGGGGACTAGCGGGGCGAACACCGGGGAGCTGTTTTTT.

The chain carries TRBV7-9 and TRBJ1-1; D gene ambiguous. CDR3 size: 13 residues. Per the germline V gene, CDR1 is SEHNR and CDR2 is FQNEAQ (reference sequence). Trimming cost V 6 bases and J 0 bases, with 8 bases left between them. In DNA form, the CDR3 reads TGTGCCAGCAGTCCGGGATTGAACACTGAAGCTTTCTTT. Its protein product is CASSPGLNTEAFF.

The J gene is TRBJ1-1, the V gene TRBV7-2; D is unclear. The CDR3 has 14 residues. Trimming removed 6 bases at V and 6 bases at J, with 17 bases between. Germline CDR1 SGHTA, CDR2 FQGNSA. Written as DNA, the CDR3 is TGTGCCAGCAGAGCCATTCCGGCGGCGGCTGAAGCTTTCTTT. Translation gives CASRAIPAAAEAFF.

The rearrangement uses TRBV7-9 and TRBJ1-1; D is ambiguous. The CDR3 loop spans 14 amino acids. Germline assignment: CDR1 SEHNR and CDR2 FQNEAQ (reference sequence). Deletions cut 1 base from V and 1 base from J, with 7 bases between. CDR3 amino acids: CASSLVGRNTEAFF. The CDR3 DNA sequence: TGTGCCAGCAGCTTAGTGGGCCGGAACACTGAAGCTTTCTTT.

The rearrangement uses TRBV4-1 and TRBJ2-5; 8 bases are shared with TRBD2. CDR3 length: 17 amino acids. Germline V lookup: CDR1 MGHRA, CDR2 YSYEKL. The ends lost 0 bases at V and 4 bases at J; junction bases unmatched: 10. As DNA, the CDR3 is TGCGCCAGCAGCCAAGATGGGGCGGGGGGTGTGGGAGAGACCCAGTACTTC. Translating it yields CASSQDGAGGVGETQYF.

CDR3 in amino acids: CASSLLAGIYNEQFF. In nucleotides, the CDR3 is TGTGCCAGCTCACTACTAGCGGGGATATACAATGAGCAGTTCTTC. V is TRBV18 and J is TRBJ2-1, with 10 bases that match TRBD2. In germline, CDR1 is KGHSH, CDR2 LQKENI. This CDR3 is built from 15 residues. Losses at the gene ends were 4 bases for V and 4 bases for J; bases not matched to a gene: 4.

This rearrangement joins TRBV13 to TRBJ1-1; no clear D. The CDR3 runs 12 residues. Trimming removed 1 base from V and 6 bases from J, with 6 bases in between. Per the germline V gene, CDR1 is PRHDT and CDR2 is FYEKMQ (reference sequence). The CDR3 sequence: CASSLVAAEAFF. CDR3 bases: TGTGCCAGCAGCTTAGTCGCGGCTGAAGCTTTCTTT.

The rearrangement joins TRBV9 to TRBJ1-6; no definite D call. The CDR3 is 15 residues long. V was clipped by 3 bases and J by 1 base, with 8 bases between them. Looked up from germline, CDR1 is SGDLS and CDR2 is YYNGEE. CDR3 in DNA: TGTGCCAGCAGCGCCACAACATCCTATAATTCACCCCTCCACTTT. As protein: CASSATTSYNSPLHF.

The chain uses TRBV10-3 and TRBJ2-7; 9 nucleotides match TRBD1. The CDR3 sequence is 14 residues long. The V segment lost 6 bases and the J segment 4 bases; nucleotides outside the gene matches: 7. The germline gives CDR1 ENHRY, CDR2 SYGVKD. CDR3 sequence: CAISAPGQGYEQYF. CDR3 in DNA: TGTGCCATCAGCGCACCGGGACAGGGTTACGAGCAGTACTTC.